The 18 T cell receptor beta chains below all came from one sample that was sequenced in a study of PD-1 blockade in classical Hodgkin lymphoma. Brentuximab vedotin exposure varied among the patients, all of whom had relapsed after autologous stem cell transplantation. Sequencing was performed with immunoSEQ multiplex PCR; in TCRdb, only in-frame clones are kept and a portion is missing. The sample records about 37,000 clones, 76% being singletons. The specimen comprised peripheral blood mononuclear cells (PBMCs), sampled before the second cycle of nivolumab. The receptors were sampled from a human donor with classical Hodgkin lymphoma.

The chain recombines TRBV5-1 with TRBJ2-5; 14 positions agree with TRBD2. Trimming cost V 3 bases and J 2 bases; bases outside gene matches: 9. The CDR3 extends over 18 amino acids. Per germline, CDR1 SGHRS and CDR2 YFSETQ. CDR3 nucleotide sequence: TGCGCCAGCAGCTCTGGACTAGCGGGGGGCATTACTCAAGAGACCCAGTACTTC. Protein: CASSSGLAGGITQETQYF.

This clone was seen once. The chain carries TRBV11-1 and TRBJ2-5; no definite D call. The CDR3 loop spans 15 amino acids. V was pared by 7 bases and J by 0 bases, with 15 bases between. Germline V gene lookup returns CDR1 SGHAT and CDR2 FQDESV (reference sequence). CDR3 DNA sequence: TGTGCCAGCAAAGGAAGAGGACGGTACCAAGAGACCCAGTACTTC. Its translation is CASKGRGRYQETQYF. The whole variable domain, filled in from reference TRBV11-1 and TRBJ2-5, reads EAEVAQSPRYKITEKSQAVAFWCDPISGHATLYWYRQILGQGPELLVQFQDESVVDDSQLPKDRFSAERLKGVDSTLKIQPAELGDSAMYLCASKGRGRYQETQYFGPGTRLLVL.

The gene calls are TRBV18 and TRBJ2-5; D is unresolved. The V and J ends lost 7 bases and 5 bases respectively, with 17 bases between them. Germline lookup yields CDR1 KGHSH and CDR2 LQKENI. The CDR3 has 14 amino acids. CDR3 sequence reads: CASFESGLGETQYF. CDR3 DNA sequence: TGTGCCAGCTTCGAATCCGGGCTAGGGGAGACCCAGTACTTC.

The chain is built from TRBV9 and TRBJ2-1; 7 positions match TRBD2. Per germline, CDR1 SGDLS and CDR2 YYNGEE. The CDR3 totals 15 residues. The junction had 11 bases not matched to a gene; V was cut back by 4 bases and J by 7 bases. The CDR3, as DNA: TGTGCCAGCAGCCCGTCCGGGACTACTGGGAATGAGCAGTTCTTC. It is translated as CASSPSGTTGNEQFF.

This clone has only one observation. Since the CDR3 does not end with the conserved phenylalanine or tryptophan, this likely comes from a read error. It is unclear where the CDR3 begins or ends on the DNA, so no DNA is shown, and the CDR3 is as TCRdb lists it. The chain joins TRBV6-1 to TRBJ2-7; TRBD1 is the table's D call and was not checked against the DNA. Looked up from germline, CDR1 is MNHNS and CDR2 is SASEGT. With termini counted, the CDR3 has 12 amino acids. The CDR3 region is CASSELVGQAFI.

The rearrangement uses TRBV5-4 and TRBJ2-7, with no clear D. Trimming cost V 0 bases and J 6 bases, with 13 bases left between them. Germline CDR1 is SGHNT and CDR2 is YYREEE (reference sequence). CDR3 length: 14 residues. CDR3 in DNA: TGTGCCAGCAGCTTGGTTGAAGGAGTAGGCGAGCAGTACTTC. Protein sequence: CASSLVEGVGEQYF.

In its sample, this clone was seen a few times. The gene calls are TRBV5-1 and TRBJ1-3; no reliable D call. Trimming cost V 1 base and J 2 bases, with 7 bases left between them. In germline, CDR1 is SGHRS, CDR2 YFSETQ. The length of the CDR3 is 14 residues. CDR3 in amino acids: CASSLRSAGNTIYF. The CDR3 region has the DNA TGCGCCAGCAGCTTGCGGTCAGCTGGAAACACCATATATTTT. Based on the CDR3 plus reference TRBV5-1 and TRBJ1-3, the full variable domain is KAGVTQTPRYLIKTRGQQVTLSCSPISGHRSVSWYQQTPGQGLQFLFEYFSETQRNKGNFPGRFSGRQFSNSRSEMNVSTLELGDSALYLCASSLRSAGNTIYFGEGSWLTVV.

The table lists this clone with a count of one. This rearrangement joins TRBV5-6 to TRBJ2-5, with D possibly matching TRBD1 (5 bases). Trimming shortened V by 0 bases and J by 1 base, and 19 bases separated the two germline ends. In germline, CDR1 is SGHDT, CDR2 YYEEEE. The CDR3 has 18 amino acids. The CDR3 protein is CASSLGMYTQRGQETQYF. The CDR3 nucleotides read TGTGCCAGCAGCTTGGGGATGTACACCCAAAGGGGCCAAGAGACCCAGTACTTC.

The chain uses TRBV7-2 and TRBJ1-6; D is uncertain. The V gene's germline CDR1 is SGHTA and CDR2 FQGNSA. Trimming shortened V by 5 bases and J by 10 bases, and 24 bases separated the two germline ends. The length of the CDR3 is 17 residues. The CDR3 DNA reads as TGTGCCAGCAGCCAAAACCCGGGATACACCCTGGGGTCACCCCTCCACTTT. Its protein product is CASSQNPGYTLGSPLHF.

The chain combines TRBV11-2 with TRBJ1-3; the D gene is possibly TRBD1 (5 bases). V lost 3 bases, J lost 0 bases, and 9 bases lay in between. Germline CDR1 and CDR2: SGHAT and FQNNGV. CDR3 size: 15 residues. The CDR3 is CASSFGGYSGNTIYF. As DNA, the CDR3 is TGTGCCAGCAGCTTTGGGGGTTACTCTGGAAACACCATATATTTT.

The rearrangement links TRBV29-1 to TRBJ1-2; 10 positions match TRBD1. V trimming: 6 bases; J trimming: 8 bases; junction bases outside the gene matches: 9. Per the germline V gene, CDR1 is SQVTM and CDR2 is ANQGSEA. This CDR3 is 13 amino acids long. CDR3 coding DNA: TGCAGCGTAGGCGACAGGGGGCGAAGAGGCTACACCTTC. Translating it yields CSVGDRGRRGYTF.

V usage is TRBV29-1 and J usage is TRBJ1-2, with 11 bases aligning to TRBD1. CDR1 is SQVTM and CDR2 is ANQGSEA in the germline V gene. The ends lost 4 bases at V and 4 bases at J; junction bases unmatched: 11. This CDR3 contains 16 residues. In DNA form, the CDR3 reads TGCAGCGTTGTCCCGCCGGGACAGGGGGAACGCTATGGCTACACCTTC. Translation gives CSVVPPGQGERYGYTF.

A single count supports this clone. V is TRBV4-2 and J is TRBJ2-7; D might be TRBD1 (6 bases). Germline CDR1 LGHNA, CDR2 YNFKEQ. V shed 3 bases and J shed 0 bases, with 12 bases lying between them. CDR3 length: 15 residues. The CDR3 is CASSHGTPSSYEQYF. The DNA for the CDR3 is TGTGCCAGCAGCCATGGGACACCCAGCTCCTACGAGCAGTACTTC.

The V and J genes are TRBV7-8 and TRBJ2-6, with TRBD1 identical over 7 bases. Trimming cost V 5 bases and J 0 bases; bases outside gene matches: 7. Germline values: CDR1 SGHVS, CDR2 FQNEAQ. The CDR3 consists of 17 residues. This CDR3 is CASSLETGNSGANVLTF. In DNA, the CDR3 is TGTGCCAGCAGCCTCGAGACAGGGAACTCTGGGGCCAACGTCCTGACTTTC.

The chain joins TRBV6-5 to TRBJ1-2; no clear D gene. The CDR3 loop spans 11 amino acids. Germline lookup yields CDR1 MNHEY and CDR2 SVGAGI. Trimming pared 6 bases from V and 8 bases from J, leaving 10 bases between. DNA of the CDR3: TGTGCCAGCAGCCCCGAGGGAGGCTACACCTTC. Its protein is CASSPEGGYTF.

V usage is TRBV27 and J usage is TRBJ2-3; D perhaps matches TRBD2 (7 bases). The CDR3 has 15 amino acids. Germline V gene data show CDR1 as MNHEY and CDR2 as SMNVEV (reference sequence). The V gene lost 2 bases and the J gene lost 5 bases, with 14 bases spanning the gap. The CDR3, as DNA: TGTGCCAGCAGTTTAATTGGGGGGGCCGGAGATACGCAGTATTTT. Protein: CASSLIGGAGDTQYF.

The gene calls are TRBV6-6 and TRBJ1-4; 9 bases are shared with TRBD1. This CDR3 has 15 amino acids. Germline V gene data show CDR1 as MNHNY and CDR2 as SVGAGI (reference sequence). The V gene end was trimmed by 2 bases and the J gene end by 3 bases; junction bases not matched to a gene: 1. The CDR3 is CASSYRQGANEKLFF. CDR3 in DNA: TGTGCCAGCAGTTACAGACAGGGGGCTAATGAAAAACTGTTTTTT.

This chain uses TRBV14 with TRBJ1-2, with D tentatively TRBD1 (5 bases). The V and J ends lost 3 bases and 4 bases respectively, with 12 bases between them. Germline V CDR1 and CDR2: SGHDN, FVKESK. The CDR3 runs to 14 residues. The DNA for the CDR3 is TGTGCCAGCAGCCACAGAGGGGCCCTCTATGGCTACACCTTC. This sequence encodes CASSHRGALYGYTF.